These 10 T cell receptor beta chains were sequenced from one sample in a study of blood T cell repertoires in COVID-19. Repertoires were generated with immunoSEQ multiplex PCR, while TCRdb's copy carries only in-frame clones and drops some. The sample lists approximately 300,000 clones; roughly 90% were seen once. Sequencing was performed on PBMCs or T cells enriched from blood (not recorded which). These receptors were taken from a woman aged 30 to 39 who had been exposed to COVID-19.

The chain couples TRBV15 to TRBJ2-5; unclear D gene. Germline CDR1 and CDR2: LNHNV and YYDKDF (reference sequence). This CDR3 spans 16 amino acids. Trimming removed 4 bases from V and 1 base from J, with 16 bases in between. CDR3 loop: CATSNGYPLRQETQYF. In DNA, the CDR3 is TGTGCCACCAGCAACGGATACCCACTACGCCAAGAGACCCAGTACTTC.

V is TRBV6-5 and J is TRBJ1-4; a possible D gene is TRBD1 (6 bases). The V end lost 5 bases, the J end lost 4 bases, and 14 bases lay between the germline ends. CDR1 is MNHEY and CDR2 is SVGAGI in the germline V gene. This CDR3 is built from 15 residues. The CDR3 sequence is CASSKIQGYNEKLFF. CDR3 nucleotide sequence: TGTGCCAGCAGTAAAATACAGGGTTATAATGAAAAACTGTTTTTT.

This chain links TRBV7-6 with TRBJ2-5; 8 bases align to TRBD2. Germline CDR1 and CDR2: SGHVS and FNYEAQ. The CDR3 extends over 18 amino acids. V gave up 2 bases and J gave up 2 bases; unmatched junction bases: 13. The DNA for the CDR3 is TGTGCCAGCAGCTTATCACGGTCGAGTAGCGGGGCTCAAGAGACCCAGTACTTC. Translation: CASSLSRSSSGAQETQYF.

J is TRBJ2-2 and V is TRBV5-1; 8 bases fit TRBD1. Germline trimming cut 6 bases from V and 6 bases from J; bases unmatched to any gene: 7. The CDR3 has 14 residues. Germline V CDR1 and CDR2: SGHRS, YFSETQ. CDR3: CASKDRAIAGELFF. CDR3 DNA sequence: TGCGCCAGCAAGGACAGGGCCATAGCCGGGGAGCTGTTTTTT.

The chain links TRBV7-9 to TRBJ1-4; D is uncertain. V was pared by 7 bases and J by 0 bases, with 12 bases between. This CDR3 spans 15 amino acids. Germline V gives CDR1 SEHNR, CDR2 FQNEAQ (reference sequence). CDR3 region: CASTPSGTTNEKLFF. For the CDR3, the DNA is TGTGCCAGCACCCCATCCGGTACAACTAATGAAAAACTGTTTTTT.

The chain recombines TRBV7-3 with TRBJ1-2; 8 bases align to TRBD1. J was trimmed by 8 bases and V by 5 bases; bases with no gene match: 7. The CDR3 contains 13 residues. The V gene's germline CDR1 is SGHTA and CDR2 FQGTGA. The CDR3 loop is CASSRTGTEGYTF. CDR3 in DNA: TGTGCCAGCAGCCGGACAGGGACCGAGGGCTACACCTTC.

The V gene is TRBV3-1 (or the pseudogene TRBV3-2), the J gene TRBJ2-6; 7 bases match TRBD2. V trimming: 6 bases; J trimming: 0 bases; junction bases outside the gene matches: 14. Germline V gene sequence: CDR1 LGHDT, CDR2 YNNKEL (reference sequence). The CDR3 has 19 amino acids. The CDR3 is CASSKNLLRGTSGANVLTF. For the CDR3, the DNA is TGTGCCAGCAGTAAAAATCTACTGCGGGGGACCTCTGGGGCCAACGTCCTGACTTTC.

On this clone: The sample carries other DNA sequences with the same CDR3. In DNA, the CDR3 is TGCGCCAGCAGCCTACAGGGGGCGGGAGGCTACACCTTC. It codes for CASSLQGAGGYTF. V is TRBV5-1 and J is TRBJ1-2; TRBD1 matches at 9 bases. Germline V gene sequence: CDR1 SGHRS, CDR2 YFSETQ. This CDR3 is built from 13 residues. Trimming removed 4 bases from V and 8 bases from J; junction bases left unmatched: 6.

V gene TRBV6-5 combines with J gene TRBJ1-5; no reliable D call. From germline, CDR1 is MNHEY and CDR2 SVGAGI. Trimming left V 4 bases short and J 0 bases short, with 4 bases between. The CDR3 spans 13 residues. CDR3 sequence (DNA): TGTGCCAGCAGTTTCAGTAGCAATCAGCCCCAGCATTTT. Residues: CASSFSSNQPQHF.

This clone has just one count. This rearrangement joins TRBV27 to TRBJ1-1; the D gene is possibly TRBD1 (5 bases). V shed 3 bases and J shed 1 base, with 6 bases lying between them. The V gene's germline CDR1 is MNHEY and CDR2 SMNVEV (reference sequence). This CDR3 comprises 13 residues. The CDR3 spells CASSLQGNTEAFF. DNA of the CDR3: TGTGCCAGCAGTTTGCAGGGGAACACTGAAGCTTTCTTT.